The 24 T cell receptor beta chains reported below all come from one sample, sequenced in a study of T cells in Graves' hyperthyroidism and ophthalmopathy. From RNA transcripts, TCR beta CDR3 regions were amplified. RT-PCR in the first round (using the HTBI primer set) targeted the TCR CDR3. MiXCR was run by TCRdb on the multiplex PCR reads, yielding one entry per CDR3 protein. In the table there are around 350,000 distinct CDR3 sequences, about 18% of which are singletons. Sequencing was carried out using blood. These receptors all stem from a woman under 30 with Graves' hyperthyroidism.

This clonotype was recorded at least ten times. V is TRBV24-1 and J is TRBJ2-4, with D possibly being TRBD1 or TRBD2 (5 bases each). With 2 bases removed from V and 8 bases from J, the gap between germline ends came to 15 bases. This CDR3 is 15 amino acids long. From germline, CDR1 is KGHDR and CDR2 SFDVKD. The CDR3 reads CATSDSGGGGDIQYF. In DNA form, the CDR3 reads TGTGCCACCAGTGATTCTGGTGGGGGTGGGGACATTCAGTACTTC.

V usage is TRBV15 and J usage is TRBJ1-2; D gene uncertain. The germline V and J ends were trimmed by 3 bases and 4 bases, with 12 bases remaining between them. From germline, CDR1 is LNHNV and CDR2 YYDKDF (reference sequence). The CDR3 extends over 14 amino acids. The CDR3 here is CATSRPRDTYGYTF. The DNA for the CDR3 is TGTGCCACCAGCAGGCCCCGGGATACCTATGGCTACACCTTC. Looking up the rest from reference TRBV15 and TRBJ1-2 gives the full variable domain: DAMVIQNPRYQVTQFGKPVTLSCSQTLNHNVMYWYQQKSSQAPKLLFHYYDKDFNNEADTPDNFQSRRPNTSFCFLDIRSPGLGDTAMYLCATSRPRDTYGYTFGSGTRLTVV.

This clonotype was seen many times. The V and J genes are TRBV25-1 and TRBJ2-5; D unresolved. Looked up from germline, CDR1 is MGHDK and CDR2 is SYGVNS. The CDR3 is made up of 14 amino acids. V lost 2 bases to trimming and J lost 1 base, with 8 bases between them. The CDR3 loop reads CASSEEIRQETQYF. In nucleotides, the CDR3 is TGTGCCAGCAGTGAAGAGATCCGCCAAGAGACCCAGTACTTC. Supplemented by reference TRBV25-1 and TRBJ2-5, the full variable domain reads EADIYQTPRYLVIGTGKKITLECSQTMGHDKMYWYQQDPGMELHLIHYSYGVNSTEKGDLSSESTVSRIRTEHFPLTLESARPSHTSQYLCASSEEIRQETQYFGPGTRLLVL.

The chain uses TRBV6-2 or TRBV6-3 and TRBJ1-1, with D possibly being TRBD1 (5 bases). V was cut by 8 bases and J by 0 bases, with 10 bases left in between. Germline assignment: CDR1 MNHEY and CDR2 SVGEGT. The CDR3 runs 13 residues. The CDR3 coding sequence is TGTGCCAGCCTTGGACAAATGAACACTGAAGCTTTCTTT. Its protein is CASLGQMNTEAFF.

This clonotype came up many times. The CDR3 nucleotides read TGCAGTGCGGAGGGGTACTACGAGCAGTACTTC. It yields the protein CSAEGYYEQYF. The chain recombines TRBV20-1 with TRBJ2-7, with D maybe TRBD2 (6 bases). Germline V gene sequence: CDR1 DFQATT, CDR2 SNEGSKA (reference sequence). The CDR3 covers 11 residues. V was shortened by 6 bases and J by 3 bases, with 9 bases between the two germline ends.

Many counts were recorded for this clonotype. The chain recombines TRBV6-1 with TRBJ1-5, with D unresolved. Germline assignment: CDR1 MNHNS and CDR2 SASEGT. The CDR3 runs 13 residues. V lost 7 bases and J lost 6, with 13 bases in between. The CDR3 sequence: CASTFLIGQPQHF. The DNA of the CDR3 is TGTGCCAGCACCTTCTTAATAGGTCAGCCCCAGCATTTT.

This rearrangement joins TRBV27 to TRBJ1-5; possibly TRBD1 for D (5 bases). The V end was cut by 4 bases, the J end by 2 bases, with 12 bases between. The germline V gene has CDR1 MNHEY and CDR2 SMNVEV (reference sequence). This CDR3 has 15 residues. The CDR3 DNA reads as TGTGCCAGCAGTTCTCTCGGGGGGGGCAATCAGCCCCAGCATTTT. This gives the protein CASSSLGGGNQPQHF.

This clonotype appeared many times. This chain joins TRBV20-1 and TRBJ1-1; 8 nucleotides match TRBD1. Germline trimming cut 5 bases from V and 9 bases from J; bases unmatched to any gene: 11. The CDR3 covers 13 residues. CDR1 is DFQATT and CDR2 is SNEGSKA in the germline V gene (reference sequence). As DNA, the CDR3 is TGCAGTGCTCGCTTTGGACAGGGAAGGCAAGCTTTCTTT. Translated: CSARFGQGRQAFF.

CDR3 sequence (DNA): TGCAGCGTCAAACTGGGTGGCGGGGAGACCCAGTACTTC. As protein: CSVKLGGGETQYF. V usage is TRBV29-1 and J usage is TRBJ2-5; D possibly corresponds to TRBD2 (5 bases). The CDR3 sequence is 13 residues long. Trimming pared 6 bases from V and 5 bases from J, leaving 16 bases between. Looked up from germline, CDR1 is SQVTM and CDR2 is ANQGSEA.

This clonotype was found many times. The V call is TRBV2, the J call TRBJ1-5; the D gene is possibly TRBD1 (5 bases). The ends were cut back, 5 bases at V and 7 bases at J, with 9 bases in the middle. This CDR3 comprises 12 residues. Germline V gene sequence: CDR1 SNHLY, CDR2 FYNNEI. The CDR3 DNA reads TGTGCCAGCAGTCGCGACAGCCAGCCCCAGCATTTT. The encoded protein is CASSRDSQPQHF.

This clonotype has at least ten counts. The V gene is TRBV6-1, the J gene TRBJ1-2; weak D call: TRBD1 (5 bases). Germline values: CDR1 MNHNS, CDR2 SASEGT. The V and J ends lost 6 bases and 3 bases respectively, with 11 bases between them. This CDR3 has 13 residues. CDR3 in DNA: TGTGCCAGCAGACCCGACAGAGACTATGGCTACACCTTC. Its translation: CASRPDRDYGYTF.

In this sample, this clonotype turned up once. A read error may be the cause here, since a much bigger clone is one base away. The V and J genes are TRBV2 and TRBJ1-5; the match to TRBD1 covers 8 bases. This CDR3 has 16 amino acids. Germline V gene sequence: CDR1 SNHLY, CDR2 FYNNEI. CDR3 sequence: CASKERTGKVNEPQHF. CDR3 sequence (DNA): TGTGCCAGCAAGGAACGGACAGGGAAGGTCAATGAGCCCCAGCATTTT.

This clonotype was observed once. The chain's CDR3 is CASTAGTGIGQPQHF. The CDR3 region has the DNA TGTGCCAGTACCGCCGGGACAGGGATTGGACAGCCCCAGCATTTT. The chain carries TRBV6-1 and TRBJ1-5; 9 bases are shared with TRBD1. Per germline, CDR1 MNHNS and CDR2 SASEGT. The CDR3 runs to 15 residues. After removal of 9 bases from V and 7 bases from J, the junction contained 13 bases not matched to a gene.

This clonotype was seen at least ten times. This chain joins TRBV4-1 and TRBJ1-1; maybe TRBD1 (5 bases). The V end was cut by 6 bases, the J end by 4 bases, with 15 bases between. The CDR3 has 14 amino acids. Looked up from germline, CDR1 is MGHRA and CDR2 is YSYEKL. In DNA form, the CDR3 reads TGCGCCAGCAGATCCGGGCCCGGGACCACTGAAGCTTTCTTT. It specifies CASRSGPGTTEAFF.

This clonotype was found many times. This chain connects TRBV7-6 to TRBJ2-7; 13 nucleotides match TRBD2. This CDR3 spans 16 amino acids. Per the germline V gene, CDR1 is SGHVS and CDR2 is FNYEAQ. After removal of 1 base from V and 5 bases from J, the junction contained 5 bases not matched to a gene. Here the CDR3 reads CASSLGLAGGIHEQYF. The CDR3 nucleotides are TGTGCCAGCAGCTTAGGACTAGCGGGGGGAATCCACGAGCAGTACTTC.

This clonotype was seen repeatedly, ten times or more. The V gene is TRBV24-1, the J gene TRBJ2-4, with a tentative D call TRBD2 (6 bases). Germline V gene data show CDR1 as KGHDR and CDR2 as SFDVKD. Trimming cost V 3 bases and J 7 bases, with 12 bases left between them. This CDR3 has 14 amino acids. CDR3 nucleotide sequence: TGTGCCACCAGTGATGCGGCTAGCGTGAACATTCAGTACTTC. Protein product: CATSDAASVNIQYF.

On this clonotype: A much larger clone lies a single base off, so this may be a read error. The DNA for the CDR3 is TGTGCCAGTACTGCACCCAGGGCAAGTGGCACTGAAGCTTTCTTT. Amino acid sequence: CASTAPRASGTEAFF. This sequence joins TRBV14 and TRBJ1-1; D is possibly TRBD1 (5 bases). The CDR3 sequence is 15 residues long. V dropped 9 bases and J dropped 4 bases, with 21 bases sitting between them. Germline CDR1 reads SGHDN; CDR2 reads FVKESK.

This clonotype showed up many times. The chain has TRBV13 and TRBJ1-2, with D maybe TRBD1 (6 bases). The V and J ends lost 5 bases and 6 bases respectively, with 13 bases between them. The germline CDR1 and CDR2 sequences are PRHDT and FYEKMQ (reference sequence). This CDR3 region has 13 residues. CDR3 sequence: CASSGGRGDGYTF. CDR3 nucleotides: TGTGCCAGCAGCGGGGGCCGCGGGGATGGCTACACCTTC.

This clonotype was counted at least ten times. The chain couples TRBV5-1 to TRBJ2-7; 7 bases match TRBD1. V was clipped by 0 bases and J by 3 bases; unmatched bases: 6. The CDR3 runs 15 residues. From germline, CDR1 is SGHRS and CDR2 YFSETQ. The CDR3 loop reads CASSLARDSIYEQYF. The CDR3, as DNA: TGCGCCAGCAGCTTGGCACGGGACAGTATCTACGAGCAGTACTTC.

V is TRBV18 and J is TRBJ2-2, with 11 bases aligning to TRBD2. This CDR3 comprises 19 residues. Germline trimming cut 4 bases from V and 3 bases from J; bases unmatched to any gene: 13. Germline loops: CDR1 KGHSH, CDR2 LQKENI. The CDR3: CASSLLAGGTSRDTGELFF. CDR3 DNA sequence: TGTGCCAGCTCACTCCTAGCGGGGGGCACCTCGAGGGACACCGGGGAGCTGTTTTTT.

This clonotype was recorded many times. The CDR3 region is CASSRESRGYEQYF. CDR3 nucleotides: TGCGCCAGCAGCCGAGAATCCAGGGGTTACGAGCAGTACTTC. This rearrangement joins TRBV5-1 to TRBJ2-7; possibly TRBD1 for D (6 bases). Germline V gives CDR1 SGHRS, CDR2 YFSETQ. The ends were cut back, 4 bases at V and 4 bases at J, with 15 bases in the middle. This CDR3 has 14 residues.

This CDR3 reads CASSPQTGVNTEAFF. The CDR3 coding sequence is TGTGCCAGCAGCCCCCAGACAGGGGTGAACACTGAAGCTTTCTTT. The rearrangement joins TRBV11-3 to TRBJ1-1, with 8 bases fitting TRBD1. J gave up 0 bases and V 5 bases, and 5 bases lay outside the gene matches. The CDR3 contains 15 residues. Germline lookup yields CDR1 SGHNT and CDR2 YENEEA.

The V and J genes are TRBV6-4 and TRBJ2-7; 11 bases line up with TRBD2. Germline assignment: CDR1 MRHNA and CDR2 SNTAGT. V was pared by 2 bases and J by 1 base, with 4 bases of the junction left unmatched. The CDR3 is made up of 16 amino acids. The CDR3 reads CASSDPGLAESYEQYF. Written as DNA, the CDR3 is TGTGCCAGCAGTGACCCGGGACTAGCGGAGTCCTACGAGCAGTACTTC.

Many counts were recorded for this clonotype. This sequence joins TRBV11-2 and TRBJ2-2, with TRBD1 matching over 8 bases. After removal of 4 bases from V and 7 bases from J, the junction contained 2 bases not matched to a gene. Germline values: CDR1 SGHAT, CDR2 FQNNGV. This CDR3 is built from 13 residues. The CDR3 DNA is TGTGCCAGCAGCTCAGGACAGGGCGGGGAGCTGTTTTTT. It specifies CASSSGQGGELFF.